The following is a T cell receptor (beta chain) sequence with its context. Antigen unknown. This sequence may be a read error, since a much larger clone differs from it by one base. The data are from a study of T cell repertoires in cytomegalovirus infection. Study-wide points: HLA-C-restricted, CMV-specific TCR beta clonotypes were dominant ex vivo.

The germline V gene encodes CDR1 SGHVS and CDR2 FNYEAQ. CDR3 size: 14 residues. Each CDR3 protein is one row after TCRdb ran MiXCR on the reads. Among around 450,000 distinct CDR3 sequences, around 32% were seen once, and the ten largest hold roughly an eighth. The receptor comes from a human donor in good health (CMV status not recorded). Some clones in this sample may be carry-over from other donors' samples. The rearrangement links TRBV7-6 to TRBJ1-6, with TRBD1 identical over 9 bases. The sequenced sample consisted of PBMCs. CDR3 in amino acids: CASSRTGGDSPLPF. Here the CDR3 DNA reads TGTGCCAGCAGTAGAACAGGGGGCGACTCACCCCTCCCCTTT.